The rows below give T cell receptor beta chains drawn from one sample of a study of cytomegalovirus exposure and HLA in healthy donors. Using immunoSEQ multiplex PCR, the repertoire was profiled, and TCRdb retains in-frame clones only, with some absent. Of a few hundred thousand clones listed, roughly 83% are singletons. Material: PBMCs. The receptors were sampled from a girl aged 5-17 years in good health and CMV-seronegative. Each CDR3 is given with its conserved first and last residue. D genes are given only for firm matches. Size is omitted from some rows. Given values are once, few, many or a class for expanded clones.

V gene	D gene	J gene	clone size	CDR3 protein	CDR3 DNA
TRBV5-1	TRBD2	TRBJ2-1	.	CASSATSGGNEQFF	TGCGCCAGCAGCGCCACTAGCGGAGGGAATGAGCAGTTCTTC
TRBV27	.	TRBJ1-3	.	CASSLSQGFGNTIYF	TGTGCCAGCAGTTTATCGCAGGGGTTTGGAAACACCATATATTTT
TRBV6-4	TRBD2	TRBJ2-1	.	CASSVVAGYDEQFF	TGTGCCAGCAGTGTGGTAGCGGGATATGATGAGCAGTTCTTC
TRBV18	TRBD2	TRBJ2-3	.	CASSPPASGMGDTQYF	TGTGCCAGCTCACCCCCGGCTAGCGGGATGGGGGATACGCAGTATTTT
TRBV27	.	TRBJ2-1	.	CASSSVKRPYNEQFF	TGTGCCAGCAGTTCGGTCAAGCGGCCTTACAATGAGCAGTTCTTC
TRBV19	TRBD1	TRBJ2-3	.	CASSIQGQGTDTQYF	TGTGCCAGTAGTATACAGGGACAGGGGACAGATACGCAGTATTTT
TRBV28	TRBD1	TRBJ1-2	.	CASSSGGLYGYTF	TGTGCCAGCAGTTCAGGGGGACTCTATGGCTACACCTTC
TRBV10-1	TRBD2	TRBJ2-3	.	CASSPLAGGLYARGDTQYF	TGCGCCAGCAGTCCACTAGCGGGAGGGCTCTACGCCAGGGGAGATACGCAGTATTTT
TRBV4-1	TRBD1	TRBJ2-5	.	CASSLTGGAGETQYF	TGCGCCAGCAGCCTGACAGGGGGCGCGGGGGAGACCCAGTACTTC
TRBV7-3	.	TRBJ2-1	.	CASSSGHNNEQFF	TGTGCCAGCAGCTCGGGACACAACAATGAGCAGTTCTTC
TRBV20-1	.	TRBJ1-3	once	CSASSGNTIYF	TGCAGTGCGTCCTCCGGAAACACCATATATTTT
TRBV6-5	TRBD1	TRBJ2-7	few	CASGFGQGYEQYF	TGTGCCAGCGGTTTTGGACAGGGTTACGAGCAGTACTTC
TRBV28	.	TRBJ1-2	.	CAIPFGQGSNYGYTF	TGTGCCATCCCTTTCGGGCAGGGTTCTAACTATGGCTACACCTTC
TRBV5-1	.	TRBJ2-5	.	CASSQDSQETQYF	TGCGCCAGCAGCCAGGACAGTCAAGAGACCCAGTACTTC
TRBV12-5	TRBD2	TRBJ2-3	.	CASGLRGEGTDTQYF	TGTGCTAGTGGTTTGCGGGGGGAAGGCACAGATACGCAGTATTTT
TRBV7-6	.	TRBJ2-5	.	CASSSIGTAQETQYF	TGTGCCAGCAGCTCGATCGGGACTGCGCAAGAGACCCAGTACTTC
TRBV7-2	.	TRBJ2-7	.	CASRFTRSSYEQYF	TGTGCCAGCAGGTTCACGCGGAGCTCCTACGAGCAGTACTTC
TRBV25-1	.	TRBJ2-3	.	CASSLRQSLDTQYF	TGTGCCAGCAGTTTAAGACAGAGCCTCGATACGCAGTATTTT
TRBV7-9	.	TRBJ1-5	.	CASSLGQPNSNQPQHF	TGTGCCAGCAGCTTAGGACAGCCTAATAGCAATCAGCCCCAGCATTTT
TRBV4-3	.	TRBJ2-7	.	CASSRSPVSYEQYF	TGCGCCAGCAGCCGGAGCCCAGTCTCCTACGAGCAGTACTTC
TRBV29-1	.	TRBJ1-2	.	CSVERRGANYGYTF	TGCAGCGTTGAAAGACGGGGGGCCAACTATGGCTACACCTTC
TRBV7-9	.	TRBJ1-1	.	CSSSQMNTEAFF	TGTTCCAGCAGCCAGATGAACACTGAAGCTTTCTTT
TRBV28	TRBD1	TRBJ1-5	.	CASSLRQGGTNQPQHF	TGTGCCAGCAGTTTAAGACAGGGGGGAACAAATCAGCCCCAGCATTTT
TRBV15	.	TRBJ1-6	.	CATSSPSGGRGYNSPLHF	TGTGCCACCAGCAGTCCATCGGGGGGGCGCGGTTATAATTCACCCCTCCACTTT
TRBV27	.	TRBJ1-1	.	CASSLYRGMNDGTEAFF	TGTGCCAGCAGTTTATACCGGGGTATGAACGACGGGACTGAAGCTTTCTTT
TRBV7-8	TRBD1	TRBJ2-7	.	CASSNRTGQVHEQYF	TGTGCCAGCAGCAACCGGACAGGACAGGTCCACGAGCAGTACTTC
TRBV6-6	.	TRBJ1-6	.	CASSLYRDSPLHF	TGTGCCAGCAGCCTCTACAGGGATTCACCCCTCCACTTT
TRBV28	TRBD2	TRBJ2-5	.	CASSLAGGRVQETQYF	TGTGCCAGCAGTTTAGCGGGGGGGCGAGTCCAAGAGACCCAGTACTTC
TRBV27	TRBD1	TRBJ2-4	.	CASSLAGSVGQGGKNIQYF	TGTGCCAGCAGTTTAGCTGGGTCAGTCGGACAGGGAGGCAAAAACATTCAGTACTTC
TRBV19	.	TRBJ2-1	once	CASTSYGSSNEQFF	TGTGCCAGTACCTCATACGGGAGCAGCAATGAGCAGTTCTTC
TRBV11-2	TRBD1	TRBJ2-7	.	CASSLLTGSSDEQYF	TGTGCCAGCAGCTTACTGACAGGGAGTTCTGACGAGCAGTACTTC
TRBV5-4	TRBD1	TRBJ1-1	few	CASGRQGSGNTEAFF	TGTGCCAGCGGGAGACAGGGTAGTGGGAACACTGAAGCTTTCTTT
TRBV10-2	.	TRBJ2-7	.	CASPHASFLYEQYF	TGCGCCAGCCCCCACGCTAGCTTTTTGTACGAGCAGTACTTC
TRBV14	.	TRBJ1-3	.	CASSLYGGRGNTIYF	TGTGCCAGCAGCCTGTACGGGGGAAGGGGAAACACCATATATTTT
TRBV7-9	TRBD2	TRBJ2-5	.	CASSWTSGGQETQYF	TGTGCCAGCAGCTGGACTAGCGGGGGGCAAGAGACCCAGTACTTC
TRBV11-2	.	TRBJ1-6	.	CASSLVGNSPLHF	TGTGCCAGCAGCTTAGTTGGCAATTCACCCCTCCACTTT
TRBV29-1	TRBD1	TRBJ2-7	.	CSVYPGGQGAQEQYF	TGCAGCGTATACCCCGGGGGACAGGGGGCGCAGGAGCAGTACTTC
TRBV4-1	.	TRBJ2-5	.	CASSPTRTEPQETQYF	TGCGCCAGCAGCCCCACGAGGACAGAACCTCAAGAGACCCAGTACTTC
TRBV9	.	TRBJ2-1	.	CASSVRPDRPLGNEQFF	TGTGCCAGCAGCGTTAGACCGGACAGACCTCTGGGCAATGAGCAGTTCTTC
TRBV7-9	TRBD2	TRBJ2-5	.	CASSEEREQYF	TGTGCCAGCAGCGAGGAGCGGGAGCAGTACTTC
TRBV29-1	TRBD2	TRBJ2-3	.	CSAGGGTRDTQYF	TGCAGCGCTGGAGGGGGGACTAGAGATACGCAGTATTTT
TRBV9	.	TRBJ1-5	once	CASSEGGKNQPQHF	TGTGCCAGCAGCGAGGGGGGGAAGAATCAGCCCCAGCATTTT
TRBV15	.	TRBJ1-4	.	CATSTGRGNEKLFF	TGTGCCACCAGCACAGGAAGGGGGAATGAAAAACTGTTTTTT
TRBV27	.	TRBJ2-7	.	CASSLGTSYEQYF	TGTGCCAGCAGTTTGGGGACTTCCTACGAGCAGTACTTC
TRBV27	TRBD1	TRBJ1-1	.	CASRLGQVNTEAFF	TGTGCCAGCAGACTGGGACAGGTGAACACTGAAGCTTTCTTT
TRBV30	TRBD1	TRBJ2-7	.	CAWSEGAGYEQYF	TGTGCCTGGAGTGAGGGGGCGGGCTACGAGCAGTACTTC
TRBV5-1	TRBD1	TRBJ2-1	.	CASSLGTGGAKFF	TGCGCCAGCAGCTTGGGGACAGGGGGCGCGAAGTTCTTC
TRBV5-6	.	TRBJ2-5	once	CASSLGATGQETQYF	TGTGCCAGCAGCTTAGGAGCGACGGGGCAAGAGACCCAGTACTTC
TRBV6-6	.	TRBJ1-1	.	CASSYADSLNTEAFF	TGTGCCAGCAGTTACGCCGACAGCTTGAACACTGAAGCTTTCTTT
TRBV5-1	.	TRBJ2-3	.	CASSSLAPMSTDTQYF	TGCGCCAGCAGCTCCTTGGCCCCCATGAGCACAGATACGCAGTATTTT
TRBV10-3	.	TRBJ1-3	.	CAISENPTPGISGNTIYF	TGTGCCATCAGTGAAAATCCTACCCCGGGTATCTCTGGAAACACCATATATTTT
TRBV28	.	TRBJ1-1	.	CASSSSGRNTEAFF	TGTGCCAGCAGTAGCTCAGGCCGAAACACTGAAGCTTTCTTT
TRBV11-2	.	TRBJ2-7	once	CASSPNLQGTPLVYEQYF	TGTGCCAGCAGCCCCAATCTCCAGGGAACGCCCCTAGTTTACGAGCAGTACTTC
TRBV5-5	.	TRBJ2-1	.	CASSLRLDSYNEQFF	TGTGCCAGCAGCTTAAGGTTGGACAGTTACAATGAGCAGTTCTTC
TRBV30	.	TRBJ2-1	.	CAWSVYGAGKSSYNEQFF	TGTGCCTGGAGTGTTTATGGGGCAGGGAAGAGCTCCTACAATGAGCAGTTCTTC
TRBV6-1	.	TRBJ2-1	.	CASSEVMGWRVHEQFF	TGTGCCAGCAGTGAAGTGATGGGGTGGAGGGTACATGAGCAGTTCTTC